A single T cell receptor (beta chain) is shown here with its context. Its target is unknown. Germline V gene sequence: CDR1 ENHRY, CDR2 SYGVKD. This CDR3 comprises 14 residues. The record originates from a study of blood T cells in healthy people across ages. Findings and limits, study-wide: Not knowing donor CMV status may have confounded expanded clonotype changes.

Sample-barcoded 5' priming and a J-beta primer mix drove a second PCR of about 7 to 11 cycles. TCRdb re-called the 5' RACE reads with MiXCR, one entry per CDR3 protein. The sample contains over a million distinct CDR3 sequences, around 42% of which appear only once. J is TRBJ2-5 and V is TRBV10-3; D gene ambiguous. The J call may be incorrect, as the DNA end agrees better with TRBJ2-4. The receptor was isolated from a woman aged 18-29 years in good health. Input material: blood. CDR3 nucleotides: TGTGCCATCAGTGACTATGACATAAAAAACATTCAGTACTTC. Its protein product is CAISDYDIKNIQYF.